The TCR beta chain under discussion was sequenced for a study of blood T cell repertoires in COVID-19. Background on the study: Spain, Italy and the United States supplied samples that represented acute and convalescent COVID-19. T cells, B-cell-depleted T cells, or PBMCs provided the cDNA or gDNA that served as material.

Germline V gives CDR1 ENHRY, CDR2 SYGVKD. The J segment lost 2 bases and the V segment lost 1 base, leaving 9 bases of the junction unmatched. CDR3 size: 18 residues. In the original analysis: By means of reference gene primer amplification, nucleated cell counts were estimated. TCRdb keeps only in-frame clones here, not all; method: immunoSEQ multiplex PCR. The V and J calls and clone size come from that table; D and trimming were worked out from the DNA. This table has 100,000 to 120,000 clones, approximately 82% appearing once. This TCR was recovered from a woman in her seventies with acute or convalescent COVID-19. Sequenced material: peripheral blood. The gene calls are TRBV10-3 and TRBJ2-1; TRBD1 matches at 9 bases. The CDR3, as DNA: TGTGCCATCAGTGAGTTAGCCAATACAGGGGGCCCCTACAATGAGCAGTTCTTC. This sequence encodes CAISELANTGGPYNEQFF.